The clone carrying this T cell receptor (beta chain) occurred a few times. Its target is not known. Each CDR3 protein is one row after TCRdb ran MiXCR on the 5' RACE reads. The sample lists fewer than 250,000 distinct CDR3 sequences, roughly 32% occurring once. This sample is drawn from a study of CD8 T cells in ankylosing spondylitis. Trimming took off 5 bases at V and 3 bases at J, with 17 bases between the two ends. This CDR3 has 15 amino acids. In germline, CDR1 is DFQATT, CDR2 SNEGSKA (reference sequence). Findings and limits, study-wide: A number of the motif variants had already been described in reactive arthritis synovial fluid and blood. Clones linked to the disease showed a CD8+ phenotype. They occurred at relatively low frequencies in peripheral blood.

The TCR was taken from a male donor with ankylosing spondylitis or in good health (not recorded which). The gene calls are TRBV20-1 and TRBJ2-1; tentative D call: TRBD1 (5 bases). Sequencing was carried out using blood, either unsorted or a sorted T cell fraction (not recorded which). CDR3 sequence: CSAARQSLYYNEQFF. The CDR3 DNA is TGCAGTGCTGCGCGACAGAGCCTATACTACAATGAGCAGTTCTTC.